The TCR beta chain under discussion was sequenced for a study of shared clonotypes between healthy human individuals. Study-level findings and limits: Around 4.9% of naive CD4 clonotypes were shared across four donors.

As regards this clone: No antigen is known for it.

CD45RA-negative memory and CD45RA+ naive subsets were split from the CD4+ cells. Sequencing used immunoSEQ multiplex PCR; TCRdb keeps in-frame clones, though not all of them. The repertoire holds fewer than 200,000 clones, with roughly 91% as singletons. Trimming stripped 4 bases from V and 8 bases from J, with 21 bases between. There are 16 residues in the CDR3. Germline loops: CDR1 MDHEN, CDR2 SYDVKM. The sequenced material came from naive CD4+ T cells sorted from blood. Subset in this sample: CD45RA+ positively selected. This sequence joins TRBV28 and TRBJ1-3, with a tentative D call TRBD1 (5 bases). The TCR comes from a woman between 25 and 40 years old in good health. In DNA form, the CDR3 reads TGTGCCAGCAGTTCGCCCAGGGCAGGAGAGATCTACACCATATATTTT. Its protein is CASSSPRAGEIYTIYF.